The clone carrying this TCR beta chain has more than one count but fewer than ten. This sample is drawn from a study of T cells in Graves' hyperthyroidism and ophthalmopathy. For the study at large: Staff took peripheral blood when the initial diagnosis was made, before any treatment began.

Regions amplified from RNA transcripts were the TCR beta CDR3 regions. TCR CDR3 underwent first-round RT-PCR with the HTBI primer set. TCRdb redid the calling of the multiplex PCR reads with MiXCR, one entry per CDR3 protein. In the table there are 380,000 or so distinct CDR3 sequences, roughly 14% of which are singletons. The CDR3 covers 16 residues. Germline V gene lookup returns CDR1 SGHVS and CDR2 FQNEAQ. The trim removed 2 bases at V and 8 bases at J, leaving 6 bases unmatched. Specimen: blood. The source of this sequence is a man aged 25 to 45 with Graves' hyperthyroidism that later progressed to Graves' ophthalmopathy. This sequence joins TRBV7-8 and TRBJ2-1, with 13 bases identical to TRBD2. The CDR3 region has the DNA TGTGCCAGCAGCTTATTACTAGCGGGGGGGCTGGATGAGCAGTTCTTC. This encodes CASSLLLAGGLDEQFF.